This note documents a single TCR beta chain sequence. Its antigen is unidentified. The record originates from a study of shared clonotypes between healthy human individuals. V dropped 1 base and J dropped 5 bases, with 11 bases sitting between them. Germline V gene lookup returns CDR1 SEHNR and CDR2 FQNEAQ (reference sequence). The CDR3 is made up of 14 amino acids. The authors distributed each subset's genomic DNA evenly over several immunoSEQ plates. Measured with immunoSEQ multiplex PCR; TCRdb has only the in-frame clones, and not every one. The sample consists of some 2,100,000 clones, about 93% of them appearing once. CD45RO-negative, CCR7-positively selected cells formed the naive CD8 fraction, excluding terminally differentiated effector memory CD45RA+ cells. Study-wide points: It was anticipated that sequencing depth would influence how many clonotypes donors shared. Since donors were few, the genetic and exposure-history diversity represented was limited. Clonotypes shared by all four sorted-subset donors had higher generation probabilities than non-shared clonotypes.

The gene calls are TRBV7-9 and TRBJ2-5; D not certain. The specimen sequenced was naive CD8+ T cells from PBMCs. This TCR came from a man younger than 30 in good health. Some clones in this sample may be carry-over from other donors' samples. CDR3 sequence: CASSLGGLTETQYF. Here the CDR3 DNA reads TGTGCCAGCAGCTTAGGCGGTCTTACTGAGACCCAGTACTTC.